The TCR beta chain under discussion was sequenced for a study of cytomegalovirus exposure and HLA in healthy donors. PCR primers comprised 60 Vbeta and 13 Jbeta primers. TCRdb's table, derived via immunoSEQ multiplex PCR, lists solely in-frame clones and lacks some. The profile shows 150,000 to 200,000 clones, about 79% of them singletons. CDR1 and CDR2 from the germline V gene are SGHNT and YYREEE (reference sequence). The CDR3 covers 16 residues. V lost 0 bases and J lost 2; bases outside the gene matches: 7. Details on this clone: Its antigen is currently unknown.

Study-level points and caveats: A further, later analysis showed that HLA-associated TCR beta chains (compared with equally common others) were more clonally expanded. What a later analysis showed was that several of the most significant clusters appeared linked to common viral pathogens.

The specimen was PBMCs. This chain joins TRBV5-4 and TRBJ1-2; 7 bases agree with TRBD1. The sequence derives from a woman in her fifties or sixties in good health and CMV-seronegative. CDR3 in DNA: TGTGCCAGCAGCTTGGAGGGACAGCGACAGAACTATGGCTACACCTTC. Protein product: CASSLEGQRQNYGYTF.